This T cell receptor beta chain is from a study of blood T cell repertoires in COVID-19. On the study more broadly: The United States, Italy and Spain provided the acute and convalescent COVID-19 samples. T cells, B-cell-depleted T cells, or PBMCs supplied cDNA or gDNA.

Assay used: immunoSEQ multiplex PCR; TCRdb lists only in-frame clones, some missing. The repertoire holds tens of thousands of clones, with more than 75% as singletons. The CDR3 contains 16 residues. Per germline, CDR1 MNHNS and CDR2 SASEGT. V dropped 3 bases and J dropped 2 bases, with 16 bases sitting between them. The chain links TRBV6-1 to TRBJ2-5, with a tentative D call TRBD2 (6 bases). Sample: peripheral blood. The receptor comes from a woman aged 65 to 85 in a cohort sampled during active COVID-19. The CDR3 DNA follows: TGTGCCAGCAGTGATAGCGGAGTGAGCATACAAGAGACCCAGTACTTC. Its protein product is CASSDSGVSIQETQYF.